The 27 T cell receptor beta chains presented below share a single source sample, sequenced in a study of beta chain features in type 1 diabetes. Of the isolated RNA, all was reverse transcribed, and so the sequenced material was expressed TCRB transcripts. The table came from immunoSEQ multiplex PCR; TCRdb's copy has only in-frame clones and leaves some out. The data hold approximately 380,000 clones, with about 15% observed a single time. The sequencing sample was made of naive CD4+ T cells from blood. These receptors all stem from a woman under 30 in good health.

The V call is TRBV29-1, the J call TRBJ1-2; 7 positions agree with TRBD1. The CDR3 has 13 amino acids. Looked up from germline, CDR1 is SQVTM and CDR2 is ANQGSEA. Trimming at V came to 7 bases and at J to 4 bases, leaving 9 bases not matched to a gene. The DNA for the CDR3 is TGCAGCGGAGCTGGGACAGAGATCTATGGCTACACCTTC. Its protein is CSGAGTEIYGYTF.

The chain uses TRBV5-1 and TRBJ2-3, with 10 bases matching TRBD2. The CDR3 sequence is 15 residues long. V lost 0 bases, J lost 6 bases, and 4 bases stayed unmatched. Germline CDR1 reads SGHRS; CDR2 reads YFSETQ. The DNA for the CDR3 is TGCGCCAGCAGCTTGGGGACTAGCGGCCCCGATACGCAGTATTTT. This encodes CASSLGTSGPDTQYF.

The chain employs TRBV5-4 and TRBJ2-5; no clear D gene. Germline V gives CDR1 SGHNT, CDR2 YYREEE (reference sequence). Trimming stripped 4 bases from V and 3 bases from J, with 13 bases between. The CDR3 is made up of 14 amino acids. The CDR3 nucleotides are TGTGCCAGCAGCCCCAGAGGTTTAGAAGAGACCCAGTACTTC. Its translation is CASSPRGLEETQYF.

The rearrangement joins TRBV6-6 to TRBJ2-1, with TRBD1 as a possible D gene (5 bases). CDR3 length equals 13 residues. Trimming left V 6 bases short and J 2 bases short, with 8 bases between. In germline, CDR1 is MNHNY, CDR2 SVGAGI (reference sequence). In DNA form, the CDR3 reads TGTGCCAGCAGCAGGGAACCCTACAATGAGCAGTTCTTC. The encoded protein is CASSREPYNEQFF.

This clone was seen more than once but under ten times. The chain combines TRBV30 with TRBJ2-7; 10 bases match TRBD1. The CDR3 length is 14 residues. Looked up from germline, CDR1 is GTSNPN and CDR2 is SVGIG (reference sequence). J was trimmed by 1 base and V by 5 bases; bases with no gene match: 5. The CDR3 loop is CAWAWGQGSYEQYF. Here the CDR3 DNA reads TGTGCCTGGGCCTGGGGACAGGGGTCCTACGAGCAGTACTTC.

The rearrangement uses TRBV14 and TRBJ2-7, with 8 nucleotides matching TRBD1. Germline V lookup: CDR1 SGHDN, CDR2 FVKESK. This CDR3 contains 16 residues. V trimming: 0 bases; J trimming: 4 bases; junction bases outside the gene matches: 8. The CDR3 coding sequence is TGTGCCAGCAGCCAAGAAGGAGCAGGGGGCTTGTACGAGCAGTACTTC. Protein product: CASSQEGAGGLYEQYF.

This clone was seen more than once but under ten times. The genes are TRBV30 and TRBJ2-2; D call uncertain. The germline V gene has CDR1 GTSNPN and CDR2 SVGIG (reference sequence). The CDR3 totals 11 residues. The germline V and J ends were trimmed by 4 bases and 4 bases, with 4 bases remaining between them. The CDR3 DNA sequence: TGTGCCTGGACTACCACCGGGGAGCTGTTTTTT. Translation: CAWTTTGELFF.

This clone was detected only a few times. CDR3 region: CASSSGQGIFNEQFF. In DNA form, the CDR3 reads TGTGCCAGCAGTTCAGGACAGGGGATCTTCAATGAGCAGTTCTTC. V is TRBV27 and J is TRBJ2-1; TRBD1 matches 9 bases. After removal of 4 bases from V and 6 bases from J, the junction contained 7 bases not matched to a gene. Germline V lookup: CDR1 MNHEY, CDR2 SMNVEV (reference sequence). This CDR3 is 15 amino acids long.

This chain uses TRBV29-1 with TRBJ1-1, with TRBD1 as a possible D gene (6 bases). Germline V CDR1 and CDR2: SQVTM, ANQGSEA. V shed 6 bases and J shed 1 base, with 15 bases lying between them. The CDR3 has 14 residues. The CDR3 here is CSVTQGTENTEAFF. CDR3 bases: TGCAGCGTGACACAGGGTACTGAGAACACTGAAGCTTTCTTT.

This clone has a handful of counts. The V gene is TRBV19, the J gene TRBJ2-5; D possibly corresponds to TRBD1 (8 bases). CDR1 is LNHDA and CDR2 is SQIVND in the germline V gene (reference sequence). Trimming left V 6 bases short and J 9 bases short, with 17 bases between. The CDR3 totals 13 residues. The CDR3 DNA follows: TGTGCCAGTAGAGCGGGACAGGCCCGGGCCCAGTACTTC. Its protein product is CASRAGQARAQYF.

The CDR3 region has the DNA TGTGCCAGCAGCACTACTAGCTTCAACGAGCAGTTCTTC. This encodes CASSTTSFNEQFF. The V gene is TRBV6-6, the J gene TRBJ2-1, with D maybe TRBD2 (6 bases). Germline CDR1 is MNHNY and CDR2 is SVGAGI (reference sequence). This CDR3 contains 13 residues. V lost 6 bases to trimming and J lost 10 bases, with 16 bases between them.

V and J are TRBV30 and TRBJ2-5; 7 positions match TRBD1. Per the germline V gene, CDR1 is GTSNPN and CDR2 is SVGIG (reference sequence). J was trimmed by 5 bases and V by 5 bases; bases with no gene match: 5. This CDR3 contains 12 residues. The chain's CDR3 is CAWGQVVETQYF. CDR3 nucleotides: TGTGCCTGGGGACAGGTTGTCGAGACCCAGTACTTC. Looking up the rest from reference TRBV30 and TRBJ2-5 gives the full variable domain: SQTIHQWPATLVQPVGSPLSLECTVEGTSNPNLYWYRQAAGRGLQLLFYSVGIGQISSEVPQNLSASRPQDRQFILSSKKLLLSDSGFYLCAWGQVVETQYFGPGTRLLVL.

The chain uses TRBV20-1 and TRBJ2-3; no firm D call. Trimming took 6 bases from V and 8 from J, leaving 9 bases between them. CDR3 length equals 10 residues. In germline, CDR1 is DFQATT, CDR2 SNEGSKA (reference sequence). The CDR3 sequence is CSAVARTQYF. In nucleotides, the CDR3 is TGCAGTGCGGTGGCCCGTACGCAGTATTTT.

This clone appeared a few times. The CDR3 is CASSIRQGDEQYF. CDR3 sequence (DNA): TGTGCCAGTAGTATAAGACAGGGGGACGAGCAGTACTTC. V usage is TRBV19 and J usage is TRBJ2-7; TRBD1 aligns across 9 bases. Germline V gives CDR1 LNHDA, CDR2 SQIVND (reference sequence). The CDR3 is 13 amino acids. J lost 5 bases, V lost 2 bases, and 1 base had no gene match.

The chain is built from TRBV30 and TRBJ2-5, with a tentative D call TRBD2 (6 bases). Germline-derived CDR1 and CDR2 are GTSNPN and SVGIG (reference sequence). The length of the CDR3 is 13 residues. Trimming shortened V by 2 bases and J by 5 bases, and 12 bases separated the two germline ends. The CDR3 reads CAWSRGMSETQYF. In DNA, the CDR3 is TGTGCCTGGAGTCGGGGGATGTCGGAGACCCAGTACTTC.

The chain combines TRBV27 with TRBJ2-1, with TRBD2 matching over 7 bases. Germline-derived CDR1 and CDR2 are MNHEY and SMNVEV (reference sequence). Losses at the gene ends were 0 bases for V and 5 bases for J; bases not matched to a gene: 7. The CDR3 length is 16 residues. As DNA, the CDR3 is TGTGCCAGCAGTTTATCTCCCGGGACTACTAACAATGAGCAGTTCTTC. Translating it yields CASSLSPGTTNNEQFF.

The J gene is TRBJ2-7, the V gene TRBV6-5, with TRBD2 matching over 11 bases. Trimming at V came to 6 bases and at J to 4 bases, leaving 8 bases not matched to a gene. The CDR3 covers 15 residues. Germline V gene lookup returns CDR1 MNHEY and CDR2 SVGAGI. The CDR3 DNA follows: TGTGCCAGCAGCGAAACTAGCGGGAGACGTTACGAGCAGTACTTC. Its translation is CASSETSGRRYEQYF.

The chain joins TRBV28 to TRBJ2-7; D is possibly TRBD1 (7 bases). In germline, CDR1 is MDHEN, CDR2 SYDVKM. The ends were cut back, 6 bases at V and 3 bases at J, with 12 bases in the middle. The CDR3 consists of 13 residues. CDR3 protein: CASRIQGGYEQYF. The CDR3 DNA sequence: TGTGCCAGCAGGATTCAGGGGGGCTACGAGCAGTACTTC.

The chain's CDR3 is CASQDRDNYGYTF. CDR3 nucleotides: TGTGCCAGCCAAGACAGGGATAACTATGGCTACACCTTC. This chain joins TRBV6-4 and TRBJ1-2; 7 nucleotides agree with TRBD1. After removal of 8 bases from V and 1 base from J, the junction contained 4 bases not matched to a gene. Germline lookup yields CDR1 MRHNA and CDR2 SNTAGT. The CDR3 is 13 amino acids.

The chain couples TRBV19 to TRBJ2-7, with 10 bases matching TRBD2. Unmatched junction bases numbered 6, after V lost 5 bases and J lost 2 bases. CDR3 size: 15 residues. CDR1 is LNHDA, CDR2 SQIVND, per germline (reference sequence). CDR3 region: CASSPAGGPTYEQYF. The CDR3 DNA follows: TGTGCCAGTAGTCCAGCGGGAGGGCCGACCTACGAGCAGTACTTC.

The genes are TRBV7-9 and TRBJ1-4, with 7 bases identical to TRBD1. J lost 6 bases, V lost 3 bases, and 4 bases had no gene match. Looked up from germline, CDR1 is SEHNR and CDR2 is FQNEAQ (reference sequence). The CDR3 has 14 amino acids. The DNA of the CDR3 is TGTGCCAGCAGCTTGAGGGGGCTGGATGAAAAACTGTTTTTT. Protein: CASSLRGLDEKLFF. Full variable domain (missing parts from reference TRBV7-9 and TRBJ1-4): DTGVSQNPRHKITKRGQNVTFRCDPISEHNRLYWYRQTLGQGPEFLTYFQNEAQLEKSRLLSDRFSAERPKGSFSTLEIQRTEQGDSAMYLCASSLRGLDEKLFFGSGTQLSVL.

This clone was counted between two and nine times. The genes are TRBV29-1 and TRBJ2-6; 7 nucleotides agree with TRBD1. The CDR3 sequence is 15 residues long. Germline V lookup: CDR1 SQVTM, CDR2 ANQGSEA. The J segment lost 0 bases and the V segment lost 3 bases, leaving 2 bases of the junction unmatched. CDR3 DNA sequence: TGCAGCGTTGAGGGACAGAGCTCTGGGGCCAACGTCCTGACTTTC. Its protein is CSVEGQSSGANVLTF.

The chain is built from TRBV6-5 and TRBJ1-2; D call uncertain. Looked up from germline, CDR1 is MNHEY and CDR2 is SVGAGI. V was shortened by 2 bases and J by 7 bases, with 11 bases between the two germline ends. CDR3 size: 13 residues. The CDR3 here is CASSYNELSGYTF. CDR3 bases: TGTGCCAGCAGTTACAATGAACTCTCTGGCTACACCTTC.

CDR3 bases: TGTGCCAGCAGTTTGTCCCTGGCCTATACGCAGTATTTT. Protein product: CASSLSLAYTQYF. V is TRBV28 and J is TRBJ2-3; D ambiguous. With 3 bases removed from V and 7 bases from J, the gap between germline ends came to 11 bases. Germline values: CDR1 MDHEN, CDR2 SYDVKM. CDR3 size: 13 residues.

In the case of this clone: This sample also contains other DNA sequences that code for the same CDR3. The chain is built from TRBV30 and TRBJ1-1; 7 bases match TRBD1. V shed 3 bases and J 1 base; nucleotides not matched to a gene: 2. CDR3 length equals 13 residues. Germline V gene sequence: CDR1 GTSNPN, CDR2 SVGIG (reference sequence). The CDR3 DNA is TGTGCCTGGAGCAGACAGGGGAACACTGAAGCTTTCTTT. It codes for CAWSRQGNTEAFF.

This clone has a handful of counts. V is TRBV29-1 and J is TRBJ2-7; D call uncertain. The CDR3 has 12 amino acids. The germline CDR1 and CDR2 sequences are SQVTM and ANQGSEA. With 3 bases removed from V and 2 bases from J, the gap between germline ends came to 8 bases. CDR3 nucleotides: TGCAGCGTTGAGGGCCGGACCTACGAGCAGTACTTC. Amino acid sequence: CSVEGRTYEQYF.

V and J are TRBV18 and TRBJ1-5, with 9 bases that match TRBD1. Germline loops: CDR1 KGHSH, CDR2 LQKENI. Germline trimming cut 6 bases from V and 1 base from J; bases unmatched to any gene: 7. The CDR3 is made up of 16 amino acids. CDR3 amino acids: CASSFGTGRSNQPQHF. The CDR3 bases are TGTGCCAGCTCGTTTGGGACAGGGAGGAGCAATCAGCCCCAGCATTTT. Full variable domain (missing parts from reference TRBV18 and TRBJ1-5): NAGVMQNPRHLVRRRGQEARLRCSPMKGHSHVYWYRQLPEEGLKFMVYLQKENIIDESGMPKERFSAEFPKEGPSILRIQQVVRGDSAAYFCASSFGTGRSNQPQHFGDGTRLSIL.